The 10 T cell receptor beta chains below come from one sample, sequenced in a study of cytomegalovirus exposure and HLA in healthy donors. The PCR was carried out with 60 Vbeta primers and 13 Jbeta primers. Sequencing was performed with immunoSEQ multiplex PCR; in TCRdb, only in-frame clones are kept and a portion is missing. The ten top clones account for 8% to 13%, within a sample of around 50,000 clones. Sequencing input: PBMCs. Receptors were obtained from a woman in her 50s in good health and CMV-seropositive.

The chain uses TRBV7-6 and TRBJ1-3; D is unclear. Germline CDR1 is SGHVS and CDR2 is FNYEAQ. The V gene lost 4 bases and the J gene lost 0 bases, with 4 bases spanning the gap. This CDR3 spans 13 amino acids. DNA for the CDR3: TGTGCCAGCAGCTCAATCTCTGGAAACACCATATATTTT. Amino acids: CASSSISGNTIYF. The full variable domain, with the rest looked up from reference TRBV7-6 and TRBJ1-3, is GAGVSQSPRYKVTKRGQDVALRCDPISGHVSLYWYRQALGQGPEFLTYFNYEAQQDKSGLPNDRFSAERPEGSISTLTIQRTEQRDSAMYRCASSSISGNTIYFGEGSWLTVV.

The chain is built from TRBV19 and TRBJ2-7; 9 positions match TRBD1. V lost 3 bases and J lost 3; bases outside the gene matches: 3. The germline V gene encodes CDR1 LNHDA and CDR2 SQIVND (reference sequence). The CDR3 extends over 14 amino acids. CDR3 loop: CASSMTGGGYEQYF. The CDR3 DNA is TGTGCCAGTAGTATGACAGGGGGTGGCTACGAGCAGTACTTC.

The genes are TRBV5-1 and TRBJ2-1; weak D call: TRBD2 (5 bases). Germline values: CDR1 SGHRS, CDR2 YFSETQ. The CDR3 loop spans 15 amino acids. The ends were cut back, 4 bases at V and 9 bases at J, with 20 bases in the middle. The CDR3 region is CASSPRADAYGEQFF. CDR3 in DNA: TGCGCCAGCAGCCCCCGAGCGGACGCCTACGGTGAGCAGTTCTTC.

The rearrangement joins TRBV25-1 to TRBJ1-2; the D gene is possibly TRBD1 (6 bases). The CDR3 has 14 amino acids. Per the germline V gene, CDR1 is MGHDK and CDR2 is SYGVNS. V lost 2 bases and J 4 bases, leaving 11 bases between the germline ends. Written as DNA, the CDR3 is TGTGCCAGCAGTGAAGTGGACAGCTTCTATGGCTACACCTTC. Its protein product is CASSEVDSFYGYTF.

The rearrangement links TRBV5-1 to TRBJ2-1, with a weak D call TRBD1 (5 bases). The CDR3 covers 16 residues. Germline loops: CDR1 SGHRS, CDR2 YFSETQ. Trimming stripped 1 base from V and 0 bases from J, with 11 bases between. DNA for the CDR3: TGCGCCAGCAGCTTGTTGGGGCTTGACTCCTACAATGAGCAGTTCTTC. It encodes CASSLLGLDSYNEQFF.

The CDR3 DNA follows: TGTGCCAGCAGTTTTAAACCCAGGGGTCCCACTGAAGCTTTCTTT. Translation gives CASSFKPRGPTEAFF. The chain is built from TRBV6-5 and TRBJ1-1, with D tentatively TRBD1 (6 bases). Trimming removed 4 bases from V and 4 bases from J, with 16 bases in between. This CDR3 is 15 amino acids long. Germline values: CDR1 MNHEY, CDR2 SVGAGI.

This chain uses TRBV5-1 with TRBJ2-5; 7 nucleotides align to TRBD1. J was trimmed by 1 base and V by 4 bases; bases with no gene match: 4. This CDR3 has 14 amino acids. Germline V gives CDR1 SGHRS, CDR2 YFSETQ. This chain's CDR3 is CASSIGQVQETQYF. CDR3 DNA: TGCGCCAGCAGCATAGGACAGGTCCAAGAGACCCAGTACTTC.

J is TRBJ2-2 and V is TRBV6-6, with TRBD2 as a possible D gene (6 bases). This CDR3 region has 13 residues. Germline V gene sequence: CDR1 MNHNY, CDR2 SVGAGI (reference sequence). Trimming left V 6 bases short and J 7 bases short, with 12 bases between. This chain's CDR3 is CASSPREGGELFF. The CDR3 DNA reads TGTGCCAGCAGCCCGCGGGAAGGCGGGGAGCTGTTTTTT.

V usage is TRBV6-5 and J usage is TRBJ1-6; TRBD1 might be the D (5 bases). The CDR3 length is 15 residues. V lost 6 bases to trimming and J lost 4 bases, with 13 bases between them. The germline gives CDR1 MNHEY, CDR2 SVGAGI. CDR3 in amino acids: CASSLSGGYNSPLHF. The CDR3 DNA is TGTGCCAGCAGCCTATCCGGGGGGTATAATTCACCCCTCCACTTT.

The chain employs TRBV20-1 and TRBJ2-5, with TRBD1 matching over 7 bases. Germline CDR1 reads DFQATT; CDR2 reads SNEGSKA (reference sequence). The CDR3 length is 11 residues. The V segment lost 3 bases and the J segment 9 bases; nucleotides outside the gene matches: 4. The CDR3 here is CSASPQGAQYF. The DNA for the CDR3 is TGCAGTGCTAGTCCGCAGGGGGCCCAGTACTTC.